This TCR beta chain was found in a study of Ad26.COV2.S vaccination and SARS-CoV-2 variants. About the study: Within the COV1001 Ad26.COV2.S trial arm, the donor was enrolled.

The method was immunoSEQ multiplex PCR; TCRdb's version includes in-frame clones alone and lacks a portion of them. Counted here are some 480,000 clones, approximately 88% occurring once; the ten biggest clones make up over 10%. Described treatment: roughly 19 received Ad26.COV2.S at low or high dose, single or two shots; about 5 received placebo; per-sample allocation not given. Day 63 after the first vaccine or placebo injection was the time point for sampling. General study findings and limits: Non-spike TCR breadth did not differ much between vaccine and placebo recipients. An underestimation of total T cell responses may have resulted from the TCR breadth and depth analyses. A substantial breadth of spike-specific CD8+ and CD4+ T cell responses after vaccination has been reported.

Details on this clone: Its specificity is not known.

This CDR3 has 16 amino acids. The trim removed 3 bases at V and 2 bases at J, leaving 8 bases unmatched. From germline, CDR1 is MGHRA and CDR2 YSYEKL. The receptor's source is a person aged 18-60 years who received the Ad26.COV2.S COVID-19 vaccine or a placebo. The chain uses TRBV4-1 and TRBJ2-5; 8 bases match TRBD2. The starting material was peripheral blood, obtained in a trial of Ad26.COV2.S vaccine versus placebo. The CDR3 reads CASSHDQAGAQETQYF. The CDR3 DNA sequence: TGCGCCAGCAGCCATGACCAAGCGGGAGCTCAAGAGACCCAGTACTTC.